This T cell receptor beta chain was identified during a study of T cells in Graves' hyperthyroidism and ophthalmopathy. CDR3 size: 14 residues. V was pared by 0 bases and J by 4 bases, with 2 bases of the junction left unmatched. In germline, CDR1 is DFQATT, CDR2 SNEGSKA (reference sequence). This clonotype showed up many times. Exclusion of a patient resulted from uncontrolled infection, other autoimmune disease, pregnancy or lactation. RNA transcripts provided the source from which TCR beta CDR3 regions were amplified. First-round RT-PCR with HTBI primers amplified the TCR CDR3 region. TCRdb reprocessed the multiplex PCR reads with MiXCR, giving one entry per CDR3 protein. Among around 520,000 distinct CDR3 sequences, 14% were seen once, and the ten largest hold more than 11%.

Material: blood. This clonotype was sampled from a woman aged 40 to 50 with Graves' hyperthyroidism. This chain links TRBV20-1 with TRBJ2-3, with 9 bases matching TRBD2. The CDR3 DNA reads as TGCAGTGCTAGAGATAGCGGGAGAGCAGATACGCAGTATTTT. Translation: CSARDSGRADTQYF.